This T cell receptor beta chain was sequenced for a study of blood T cells in healthy people across ages. The germline V gene encodes CDR1 MNHEY and CDR2 SVGEGT. The CDR3 spans 17 residues. V shed 5 bases and J 5 bases; nucleotides not matched to a gene: 12. Note on this clonotype: Its specificity is not known.

Study-level results: Among long-lived donors, naive CD4+ cells were more numerous and diversity higher than in aged donors. Across the age range, TCR beta diversity per million T cells fell in a roughly linear way.

The use of a sample-barcoded 5' primer and a J-beta primer mix characterized a second PCR of about 7 to 12 cycles. MiXCR, run by TCRdb on the 5' RACE reads, gives a single entry per CDR3 protein. Among under 1,100,000 distinct CDR3 sequences listed, approximately 25% were seen once. The sample was also linked to a second study, of T cells of mothers and their children. That study reports: The effect of thymic selection on TCR recombination output is similar between related and unrelated pairs.

The gene calls are TRBV6-2 or TRBV6-3 and TRBJ2-1; 10 nucleotides align to TRBD2. The sequence came from a girl under 10 years old in good health. Sequenced input: blood. CDR3 residues: CASSKPGLAREDNEQFF. CDR3 sequence (DNA): TGTGCCAGCAGTAAACCGGGACTAGCGAGGGAAGACAATGAGCAGTTCTTC.